This TCR beta chain was profiled in a study of blood T cell repertoires in COVID-19. Study details: Spain, Italy and the United States supplied samples that represented acute and convalescent COVID-19. From T cells, B-cell-depleted T cells, or PBMCs came the material, which was cDNA or gDNA.

Original data processing: By means of reference gene primer amplification, nucleated cell counts were estimated. Profiling relied on immunoSEQ multiplex PCR, and the TCRdb table lists in-frame clones only, not all of them. V and J calls and clone size come straight from that table; D and trimming were deduced from the DNA. The sample has approximately 7,000 clones; over 75% are singletons. Sequencing was performed on peripheral blood. This TCR came from a human donor in a cohort sampled during active COVID-19.

The CDR3 DNA reads TGTGCCAGCAGCCGGGACAGGGGTGAAAAACTGTTTTTT. Translated: CASSRDRGEKLFF. The chain recombines TRBV7-2 with TRBJ1-4, with 10 bases that match TRBD1. Germline V gene sequence: CDR1 SGHTA, CDR2 FQGNSA. This CDR3 region has 13 residues. Unmatched junction bases numbered 1, after V lost 5 bases and J lost 7 bases. The entire variable domain, with the rest obtained from reference TRBV7-2 and TRBJ1-4, is as follows: GAGVSQSPSNKVTEKGKDVELRCDPISGHTALYWYRQSLGQGLEFLIYFQGNSAPDKSGLPSDRFSAERTGGSVSTLTIQRTQQEDSAVYLCASSRDRGEKLFFGSGTQLSVL.